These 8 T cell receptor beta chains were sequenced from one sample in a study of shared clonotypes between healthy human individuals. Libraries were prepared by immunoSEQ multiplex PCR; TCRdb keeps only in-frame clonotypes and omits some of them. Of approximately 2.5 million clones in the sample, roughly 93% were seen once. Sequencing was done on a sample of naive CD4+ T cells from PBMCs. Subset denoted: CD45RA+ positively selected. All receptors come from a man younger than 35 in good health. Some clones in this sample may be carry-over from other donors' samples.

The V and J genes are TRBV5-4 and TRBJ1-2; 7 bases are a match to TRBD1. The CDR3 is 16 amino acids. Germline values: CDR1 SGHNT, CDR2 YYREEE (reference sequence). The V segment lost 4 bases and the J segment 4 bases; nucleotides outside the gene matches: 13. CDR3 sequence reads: CASSPGGQNFAYGYTF. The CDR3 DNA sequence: TGTGCCAGCAGCCCGGGGGGACAGAATTTTGCCTATGGCTACACCTTC.

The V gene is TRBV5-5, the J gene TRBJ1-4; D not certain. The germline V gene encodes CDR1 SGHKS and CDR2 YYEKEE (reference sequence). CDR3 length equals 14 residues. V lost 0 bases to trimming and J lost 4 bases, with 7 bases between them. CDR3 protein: CASSLGIGNEKLFF. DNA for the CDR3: TGTGCCAGCAGCTTGGGCATTGGTAATGAAAAACTGTTTTTT.

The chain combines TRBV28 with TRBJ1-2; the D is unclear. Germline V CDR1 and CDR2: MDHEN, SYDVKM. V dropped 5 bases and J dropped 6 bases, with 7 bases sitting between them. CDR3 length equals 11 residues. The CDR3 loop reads CASSQRDGYTF. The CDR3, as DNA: TGTGCCAGCAGTCAGCGGGATGGCTACACCTTC.

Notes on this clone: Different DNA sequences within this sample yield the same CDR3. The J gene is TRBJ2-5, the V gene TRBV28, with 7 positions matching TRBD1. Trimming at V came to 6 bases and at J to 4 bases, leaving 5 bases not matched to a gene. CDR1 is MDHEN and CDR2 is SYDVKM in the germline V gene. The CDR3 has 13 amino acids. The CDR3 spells CASRPGGLETQYF. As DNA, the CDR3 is TGTGCCAGCAGACCAGGGGGTCTAGAGACCCAGTACTTC. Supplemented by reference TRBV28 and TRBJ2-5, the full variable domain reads DVKVTQSSRYLVKRTGEKVFLECVQDMDHENMFWYRQDPGLGLRLIYFSYDVKMKEKGDIPEGYSVSREKKERFSLILESASTNQTSMYLCASRPGGLETQYFGPGTRLLVL.

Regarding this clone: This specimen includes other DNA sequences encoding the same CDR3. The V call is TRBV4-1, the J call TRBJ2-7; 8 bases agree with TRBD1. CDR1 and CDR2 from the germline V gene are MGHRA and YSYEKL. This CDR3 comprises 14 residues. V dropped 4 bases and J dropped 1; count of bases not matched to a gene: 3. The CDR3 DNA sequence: TGCGCCAGCAGCCCGGGACAGGTGTCCTACGAGCAGTACTTC. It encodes CASSPGQVSYEQYF.

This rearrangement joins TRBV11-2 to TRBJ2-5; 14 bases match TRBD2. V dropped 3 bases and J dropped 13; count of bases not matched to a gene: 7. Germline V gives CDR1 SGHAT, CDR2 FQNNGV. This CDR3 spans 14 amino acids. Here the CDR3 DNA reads TGTGCCAGCAGCTTGGCCGGGACTAGCGGGAGACTGTACTTC. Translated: CASSLAGTSGRLYF.

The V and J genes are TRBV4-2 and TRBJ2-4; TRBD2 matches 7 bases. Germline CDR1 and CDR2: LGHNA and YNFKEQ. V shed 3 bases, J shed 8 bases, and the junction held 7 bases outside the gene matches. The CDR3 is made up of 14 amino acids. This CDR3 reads CASSQKGRADIQYF. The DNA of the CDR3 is TGTGCCAGCAGCCAGAAGGGGAGGGCGGACATTCAGTACTTC.

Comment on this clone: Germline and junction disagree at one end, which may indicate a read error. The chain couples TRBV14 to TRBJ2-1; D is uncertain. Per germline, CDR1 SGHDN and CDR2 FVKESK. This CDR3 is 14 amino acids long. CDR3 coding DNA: TGTGCCACCAGCGCCGGCAGCTCCTACAATGAGCAGTTCTTC. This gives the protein CATSAGSSYNEQFF.